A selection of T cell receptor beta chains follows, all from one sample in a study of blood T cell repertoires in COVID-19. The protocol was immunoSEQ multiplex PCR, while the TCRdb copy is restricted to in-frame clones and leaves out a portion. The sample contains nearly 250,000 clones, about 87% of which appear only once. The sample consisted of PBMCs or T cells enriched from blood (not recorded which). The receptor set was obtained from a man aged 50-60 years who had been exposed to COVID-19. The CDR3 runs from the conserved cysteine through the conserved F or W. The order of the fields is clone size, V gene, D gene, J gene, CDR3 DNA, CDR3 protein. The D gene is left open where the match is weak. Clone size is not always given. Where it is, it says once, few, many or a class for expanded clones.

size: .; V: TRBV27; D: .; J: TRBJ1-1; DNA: TGTGCCAGCATTAAGACAGCTTTGAACACTGAAGCTTTCTTT; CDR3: CASIKTALNTEAFF
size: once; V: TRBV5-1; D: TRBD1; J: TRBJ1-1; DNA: TGCGCCAGCAGGGGACAGGAGAACACTGAAGCTTTCTTT; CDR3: CASRGQENTEAFF
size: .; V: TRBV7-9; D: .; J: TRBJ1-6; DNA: TGTGCCAGCAGCTGGGGCTTTGATTCACCCCTCCACTTT; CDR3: CASSWGFDSPLHF
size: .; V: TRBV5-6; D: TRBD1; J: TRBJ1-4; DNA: TGTGCCAGCAGCCTGGGGGGACAGGGAAATGAAAAACTGTTTTTT; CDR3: CASSLGGQGNEKLFF
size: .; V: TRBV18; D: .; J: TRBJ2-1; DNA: TGTGCCAGCTCACACCGGGAAGGGGAGCAGTTCTTC; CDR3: CASSHREGEQFF
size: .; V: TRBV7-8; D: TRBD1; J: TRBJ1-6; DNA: TGTGCCAGCAGACGGGACAGGGTTTATTCACCCCTCCACTTT; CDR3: CASRRDRVYSPLHF
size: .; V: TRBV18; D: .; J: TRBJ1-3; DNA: TGTGCCAGCTCACGCGACAGACCCGCTGGAAACACCATATATTTT; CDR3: CASSRDRPAGNTIYF
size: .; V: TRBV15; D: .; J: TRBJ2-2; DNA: TGTGCCACCAGCACCCGACAGGGAGGCGACACCGGGGAGCTGTTTTTT; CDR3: CATSTRQGGDTGELFF
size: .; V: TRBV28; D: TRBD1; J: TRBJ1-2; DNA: TGTGCCAGCAGGGACAGGGTATATGGCTACACCTTC; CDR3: CASRDRVYGYTF
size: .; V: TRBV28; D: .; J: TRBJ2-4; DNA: TGTGCCAGCAGTGAATCACCGGGGGTAGCCAAAAACATTCAGTACTTC; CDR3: CASSESPGVAKNIQYF
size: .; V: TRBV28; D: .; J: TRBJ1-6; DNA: TGTGCCAGCAGAGTGACAGGAGACTATTCACCCCTCCACTTT; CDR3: CASRVTGDYSPLHF
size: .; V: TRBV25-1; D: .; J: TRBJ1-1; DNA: TGTGCCAGCAGTGAACTGACACTTAACACTGAAGCTTTCTTT; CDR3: CASSELTLNTEAFF
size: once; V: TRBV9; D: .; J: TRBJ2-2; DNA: TGTGCCAGCAGCCCCAGAGCGTGGAACACCGGGGAGCTGTTTTTT; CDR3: CASSPRAWNTGELFF
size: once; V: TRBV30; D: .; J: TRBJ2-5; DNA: TGTGCCTGGGATTCAGGGGTACAAGAGACCCAGTACTTC; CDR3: CAWDSGVQETQYF
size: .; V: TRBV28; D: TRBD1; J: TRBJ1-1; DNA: TGTGCCAGCAGTTCCCTCGGACAGGGGGCTTACACTGAAGCTTTCTTT; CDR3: CASSSLGQGAYTEAFF
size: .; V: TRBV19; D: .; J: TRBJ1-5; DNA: TGTGCCAGTAGTATTAGGAGGGAAGTTAGCAATCAGCCCCAGCATTTT; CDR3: CASSIRREVSNQPQHF
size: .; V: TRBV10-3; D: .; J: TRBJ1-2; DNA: TGTGCCATCAGTGATAGACAAGAGACAGCGAGTCACTATGGCTACACCTTC; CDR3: CAISDRQETASHYGYTF
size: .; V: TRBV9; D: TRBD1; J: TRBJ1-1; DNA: TGTGCCAGCAGCCCCGAGGCGAGGGGGCAGACTGAAGCTTTCTTT; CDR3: CASSPEARGQTEAFF
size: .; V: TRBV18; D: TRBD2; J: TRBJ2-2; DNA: TGTGCCAGCTCACCCTGGACTAGCGGGGCGAACACCGGGGAGCTGTTTTTT; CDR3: CASSPWTSGANTGELFF
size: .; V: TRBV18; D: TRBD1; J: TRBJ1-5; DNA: TGTGCCAGCTCAGGAACAGGGGGGAGCAATCAGCCCCAGCATTTT; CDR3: CASSGTGGSNQPQHF
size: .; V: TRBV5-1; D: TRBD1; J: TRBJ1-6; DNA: TGCGCCAGCAGCCTAGGACAGGGGAATTCACCCCTCCACTTT; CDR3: CASSLGQGNSPLHF
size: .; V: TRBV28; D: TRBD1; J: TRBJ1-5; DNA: TGTGCCAGCAGTGGAGGGGGGACAGTATATAGCAATCAGCCCCAGCATTTT; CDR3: CASSGGGTVYSNQPQHF